This T cell receptor beta chain was recovered during a study of blood T cell repertoires in COVID-19. Study context: T cells, B-cell-depleted T cells, or PBMCs supplied cDNA or gDNA.

As handled by the study authors: Estimation of nucleated cell counts was performed using reference gene primer amplification. TCRdb keeps only in-frame clones here, not all; method: immunoSEQ multiplex PCR. That table gives V, J and clone size, and the DNA gave D and trimming. Of approximately 260,000 clones listed, over 75% were seen once; the top ten hold 8.6%. This receptor was obtained from a human donor in a cohort sampled during active COVID-19. Input material: peripheral blood.

The CDR3 loop reads CASSPDGSYTRNEQFF. The CDR3, as DNA: TGTGCCAGCTCACCAGACGGGTCCTACACGAGAAATGAGCAGTTCTTC. This chain connects TRBV18 to TRBJ2-1; D uncertain. This CDR3 is built from 16 residues. Trimming took off 2 bases at V and 7 bases at J, with 18 bases between the two ends. Germline CDR1 KGHSH, CDR2 LQKENI. Full variable domain (outside the CDR3, taken from reference TRBV18 and TRBJ2-1): NAGVMQNPRHLVRRRGQEARLRCSPMKGHSHVYWYRQLPEEGLKFMVYLQKENIIDESGMPKERFSAEFPKEGPSILRIQQVVRGDSAAYFCASSPDGSYTRNEQFFGPGTRLTVL.